These T cell receptor beta chains were read from a single sample in a study of cytomegalovirus exposure and HLA in healthy donors. Using immunoSEQ multiplex PCR, the repertoire was profiled, and TCRdb retains in-frame clones only, with some absent. The sample holds 150,000 to 200,000 clones; around 78% are singletons and the top ten take 14%. The sequencing input was PBMCs. The receptor source for this set is a woman under 40 in good health and CMV-seropositive. Both conserved end residues are trimmed from each CDR3. The order of the fields is CDR3 length, V gene, J gene, CDR3 protein.

CDR3 length: 15
V gene: TRBV7-8
J gene: TRBJ2-7
CDR3 protein: ASSSSGLAGVDDEQY

CDR3 length: 14
V gene: TRBV5-4
J gene: TRBJ2-6
CDR3 protein: ASSPRLGSGANVLT

CDR3 length: 15
V gene: TRBV9
J gene: TRBJ2-1
CDR3 protein: ASSVGFSGGVYNEQF

CDR3 length: 12
V gene: TRBV30
J gene: TRBJ1-2
CDR3 protein: AWSIGRGNYGYT

CDR3 length: 16
V gene: TRBV15
J gene: TRBJ2-3
CDR3 protein: ATSRDRGYGRAVYTQY

CDR3 length: 14
V gene: TRBV5-1
J gene: TRBJ2-1
CDR3 protein: ASSLGQPNFYNEQF

CDR3 length: 14
V gene: TRBV7-2
J gene: TRBJ2-3
CDR3 protein: ASSLRRGYITDTQY

CDR3 length: 11
V gene: TRBV7-3
J gene: TRBJ2-4
CDR3 protein: ASSSRGGNIQY

CDR3 length: 12
V gene: TRBV18
J gene: TRBJ2-7
CDR3 protein: ASAESGVPYEQY

CDR3 length: 11
V gene: TRBV12-5
J gene: TRBJ2-2
CDR3 protein: ASGHPTAGELF

CDR3 length: 12
V gene: TRBV25-1
J gene: TRBJ2-2
CDR3 protein: ASSEGRDTGELF

CDR3 length: 12
V gene: TRBV9
J gene: TRBJ2-5
CDR3 protein: ASSPSGTGETQY

CDR3 length: 12
V gene: TRBV5-4
J gene: TRBJ2-7
CDR3 protein: ASSFSGGGNEQY

CDR3 length: 16
V gene: TRBV21-1
J gene: TRBJ2-3
CDR3 protein: ASSTLPHRDLSTDTQY

CDR3 length: 13
V gene: TRBV2
J gene: TRBJ2-1
CDR3 protein: ASREENSSYNEQF

CDR3 length: 12
V gene: TRBV5-5
J gene: TRBJ2-5
CDR3 protein: ASSLPRRGETQY

CDR3 length: 13
V gene: TRBV6-6
J gene: TRBJ2-1
CDR3 protein: ASSTSGLAGESKF

CDR3 length: 15
V gene: TRBV7-3
J gene: TRBJ1-6
CDR3 protein: ASSLVSGTGYNSPLH

CDR3 length: 11
V gene: TRBV4-1
J gene: TRBJ2-5
CDR3 protein: ASSRLVSETQY

CDR3 length: 12
V gene: TRBV5-4
J gene: TRBJ2-5
CDR3 protein: ASSPGVVSETQY

CDR3 length: 13
V gene: TRBV10-3
J gene: TRBJ2-1
CDR3 protein: AISESRTSTNEQF

CDR3 length: 13
V gene: TRBV7-2
J gene: TRBJ2-7
CDR3 protein: ASRGDTSPSYEQY

CDR3 length: 13
V gene: TRBV10-3
J gene: TRBJ1-1
CDR3 protein: AISESGIGDTEAF

CDR3 length: 11
V gene: TRBV29-1
J gene: TRBJ1-1
CDR3 protein: SVGQGGNTEAF

CDR3 length: 13
V gene: TRBV27
J gene: TRBJ2-2
CDR3 protein: ASMGSGSGTGELF

CDR3 length: 12
V gene: TRBV18
J gene: TRBJ2-5
CDR3 protein: ASSPRTGEETQY

CDR3 length: 13
V gene: TRBV19
J gene: TRBJ2-7
CDR3 protein: ASSQIGLAGDEQY

CDR3 length: 13
V gene: TRBV6-6
J gene: TRBJ2-7
CDR3 protein: ASRQTRWGRDEQY

CDR3 length: 11
V gene: TRBV10-3
J gene: TRBJ2-5
CDR3 protein: AIGTSLSETQY

CDR3 length: 12
V gene: TRBV5-1
J gene: TRBJ2-3
CDR3 protein: ASSLSESEDTQY

CDR3 length: 11
V gene: TRBV6-5
J gene: TRBJ1-1
CDR3 protein: ASRAQGGTEAF

CDR3 length: 14
V gene: TRBV6-4
J gene: TRBJ2-1
CDR3 protein: ASSDGDRGTYNEQF

CDR3 length: 10
V gene: TRBV2
J gene: TRBJ1-2
CDR3 protein: ASGRGAGGYT

CDR3 length: 12
V gene: TRBV19
J gene: TRBJ2-7
CDR3 protein: ASSIQRSSYEQY

CDR3 length: 13
V gene: TRBV5-4
J gene: TRBJ1-4
CDR3 protein: ASSLDSSPNEKLF

CDR3 length: 12
V gene: TRBV5-1
J gene: TRBJ1-1
CDR3 protein: ASSRGGENTEAF

CDR3 length: 12
V gene: TRBV5-1
J gene: TRBJ2-3
CDR3 protein: ASSVSGGGYTQY

CDR3 length: 11
V gene: TRBV7-9
J gene: TRBJ1-2
CDR3 protein: ASSFRRENGYT

CDR3 length: 15
V gene: TRBV11-1
J gene: TRBJ2-5
CDR3 protein: ASSLEIVSSGRETQY

CDR3 length: 11
V gene: TRBV30
J gene: TRBJ2-7
CDR3 protein: AWSVGQGYEQY

CDR3 length: 15
V gene: TRBV28
J gene: TRBJ1-3
CDR3 protein: ASSFFRTRDTGNTIY

CDR3 length: 12
V gene: TRBV18
J gene: TRBJ2-3
CDR3 protein: ASSPALATDTQY

CDR3 length: 16
V gene: TRBV4-1
J gene: TRBJ2-2
CDR3 protein: ASSQEPPTGGGTGELF

CDR3 length: 13
V gene: TRBV28
J gene: TRBJ1-2
CDR3 protein: ASIRGPTGDHGYT

CDR3 length: 14
V gene: TRBV7-9
J gene: TRBJ2-1
CDR3 protein: ASSPIASGYDNEQF

CDR3 length: 12
V gene: TRBV6-5
J gene: TRBJ1-2
CDR3 protein: ASSYGPGLYGYT

CDR3 length: 13
V gene: TRBV5-1
J gene: TRBJ1-1
CDR3 protein: ASSLRAAGNTEAF

CDR3 length: 15
V gene: TRBV6-1
J gene: TRBJ1-2
CDR3 protein: ASSETTVPVTAYGYT

CDR3 length: 13
V gene: TRBV4-2
J gene: TRBJ1-4
CDR3 protein: ASSQLGGANEKLF

CDR3 length: 13
V gene: TRBV5-6
J gene: TRBJ2-3
CDR3 protein: ASSLPGTGTDTQY

CDR3 length: 15
V gene: TRBV30
J gene: TRBJ2-3
CDR3 protein: AWSLPTGGGSTDTQY

CDR3 length: 12
V gene: TRBV6-5
J gene: TRBJ1-2
CDR3 protein: ASSPQGRIGRYT

CDR3 length: 9
V gene: TRBV20-1
J gene: TRBJ1-1
CDR3 protein: SATGARGAF

CDR3 length: 13
V gene: TRBV7-3
J gene: TRBJ2-7
CDR3 protein: ASSLTGTGVYEQY

CDR3 length: 12
V gene: TRBV6-1
J gene: TRBJ2-7
CDR3 protein: ASSGLQGAYEQY

CDR3 length: 13
V gene: TRBV5-6
J gene: TRBJ2-7
CDR3 protein: ASSFGLAGGKEQY

CDR3 length: 12
V gene: TRBV6-6
J gene: TRBJ1-1
CDR3 protein: ASARQGAGTEAF